The entry below gives a single T cell receptor (beta chain) sequence along with its context. This clonotype has just a few counts. The antigen it binds to is not known. Base quality data are lacking; no much larger clone is found one base away. This sample stems from a study listed by TCRdb under 2016. Libraries were prepared through RT-PCR. Sequencer: Illumina MiSeq. The public sequencing data were trimmed at Q25 with fastp and processed into clonotypes with MiXCR by TCRdb, which kept only in-frame beta chains. Rows matching on CDR3 protein sequence are summarized as one entry with the most common DNA and genes. This sample has about 700,000 distinct CDR3 sequences in its table, and 12% to 15% of those were observed once. The ten largest clones take up 3.6% of the sample. From the cysteine up to the phenylalanine, the CDR3 has a length of 15 residues. Here the CDR3 DNA is all that survives: 45 bases in frame from base 1. Clipping removes 0 bases from V and 2 bases from J, with 5 as the unmatched junction base count. The germline V gene yields SGHRS for CDR1 and YFSETQ for CDR2.

Sequencing used memory CD4+ T cells from blood. The receptor was isolated from a female donor in good health, serving as a healthy control. The chain was built from TRBV5-1 and TRBJ2-7; a stretch of 7 junction bases matches TRBD2. The CDR3 region has the sequence CASSLDGRDTYEQYF. The nucleotide sequence is given as TGCGCCAGCAGCTTGGATGGGAGGGATACCTACGAGCAGTACTTC.